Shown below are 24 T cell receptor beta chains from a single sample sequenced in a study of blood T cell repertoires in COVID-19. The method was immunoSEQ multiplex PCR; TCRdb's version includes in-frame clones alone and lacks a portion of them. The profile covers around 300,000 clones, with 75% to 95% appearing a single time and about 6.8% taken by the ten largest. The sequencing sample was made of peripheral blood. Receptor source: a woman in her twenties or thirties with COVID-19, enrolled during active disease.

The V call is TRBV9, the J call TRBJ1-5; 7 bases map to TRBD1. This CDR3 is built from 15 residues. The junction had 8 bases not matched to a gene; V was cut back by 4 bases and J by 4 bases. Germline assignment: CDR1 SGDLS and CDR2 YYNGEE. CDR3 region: CASSPGQAVNQPQHF. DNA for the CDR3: TGTGCCAGCAGCCCCGGACAGGCGGTGAATCAGCCCCAGCATTTT. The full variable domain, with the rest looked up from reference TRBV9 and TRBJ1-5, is DSGVTQTPKHLITATGQRVTLRCSPRSGDLSVYWYQQSLDQGLQFLIQYYNGEERAKGNILERFSAQQFPDLHSELNLSSLELGDSALYFCASSPGQAVNQPQHFGDGTRLSIL.

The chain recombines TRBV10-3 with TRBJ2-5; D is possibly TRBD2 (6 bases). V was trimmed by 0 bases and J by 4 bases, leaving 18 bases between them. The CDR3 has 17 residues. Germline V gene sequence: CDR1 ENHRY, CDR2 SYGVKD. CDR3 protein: CAISESQVLGGGETQYF. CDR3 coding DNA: TGTGCCATCAGTGAGTCGCAGGTTCTGGGGGGAGGAGAGACCCAGTACTTC.

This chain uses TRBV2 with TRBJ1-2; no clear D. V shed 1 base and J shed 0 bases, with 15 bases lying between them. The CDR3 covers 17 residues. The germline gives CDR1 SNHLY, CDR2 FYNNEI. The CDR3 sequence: CASSEVGRTASNYGYTF. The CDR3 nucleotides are TGTGCCAGCAGTGAAGTGGGTCGGACTGCGTCTAACTATGGCTACACCTTC.

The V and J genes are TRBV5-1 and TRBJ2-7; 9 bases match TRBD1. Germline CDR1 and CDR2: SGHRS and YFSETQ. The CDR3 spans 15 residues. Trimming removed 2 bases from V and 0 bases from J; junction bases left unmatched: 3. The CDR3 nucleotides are TGCGCCAGCAGCTTAGGACAGGGGAGCTCCTACGAGCAGTACTTC. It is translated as CASSLGQGSSYEQYF.

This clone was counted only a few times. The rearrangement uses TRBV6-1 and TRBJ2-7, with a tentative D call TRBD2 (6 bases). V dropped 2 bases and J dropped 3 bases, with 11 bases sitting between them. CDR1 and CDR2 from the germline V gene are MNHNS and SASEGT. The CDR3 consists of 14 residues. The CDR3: CASSERTILYEQYF. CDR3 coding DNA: TGTGCCAGCAGTGAACGGACTATTCTCTACGAGCAGTACTTC.

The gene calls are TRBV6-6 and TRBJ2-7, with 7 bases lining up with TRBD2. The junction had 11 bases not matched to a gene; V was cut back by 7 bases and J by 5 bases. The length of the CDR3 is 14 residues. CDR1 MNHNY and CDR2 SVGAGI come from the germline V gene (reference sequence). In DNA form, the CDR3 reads TGTGCCAGCACTAAGGGAGGGGTTCGCGACGAGCAGTACTTC. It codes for CASTKGGVRDEQYF.

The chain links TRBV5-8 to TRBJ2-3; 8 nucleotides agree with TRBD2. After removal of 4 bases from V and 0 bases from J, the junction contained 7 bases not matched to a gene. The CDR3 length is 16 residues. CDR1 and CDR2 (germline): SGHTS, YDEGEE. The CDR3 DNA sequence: TGTGCCAGCAGCCCCATTAGCGGGGCAAGCACAGATACGCAGTATTTT. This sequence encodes CASSPISGASTDTQYF.

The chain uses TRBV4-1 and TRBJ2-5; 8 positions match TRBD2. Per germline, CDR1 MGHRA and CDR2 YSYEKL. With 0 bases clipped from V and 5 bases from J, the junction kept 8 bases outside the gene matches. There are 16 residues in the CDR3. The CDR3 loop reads CASSQDFPGGGETQYF. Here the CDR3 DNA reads TGCGCCAGCAGCCAAGATTTCCCGGGAGGGGGGGAGACCCAGTACTTC.

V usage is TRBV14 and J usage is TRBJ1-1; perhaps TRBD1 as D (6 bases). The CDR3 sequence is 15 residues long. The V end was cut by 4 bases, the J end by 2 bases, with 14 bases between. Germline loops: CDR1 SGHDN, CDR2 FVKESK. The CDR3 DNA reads TGTGCCAGCAGCCTTACCGGGACAACAAACACTGAAGCTTTCTTT. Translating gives CASSLTGTTNTEAFF.

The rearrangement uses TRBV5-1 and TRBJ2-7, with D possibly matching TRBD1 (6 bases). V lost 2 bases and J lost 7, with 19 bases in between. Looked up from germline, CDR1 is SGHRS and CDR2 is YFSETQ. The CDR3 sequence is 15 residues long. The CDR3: CASSFTQGSVREQYF. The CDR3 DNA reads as TGCGCCAGCAGCTTCACCCAGGGGAGTGTCAGAGAGCAGTACTTC.

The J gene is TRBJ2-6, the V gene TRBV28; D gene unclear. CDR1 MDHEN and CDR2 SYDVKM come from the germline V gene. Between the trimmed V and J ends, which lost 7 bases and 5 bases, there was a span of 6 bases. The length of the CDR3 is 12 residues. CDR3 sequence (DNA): TGTGCCAGCAACCAGTGGGCCAACGTCCTGACTTTC. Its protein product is CASNQWANVLTF.

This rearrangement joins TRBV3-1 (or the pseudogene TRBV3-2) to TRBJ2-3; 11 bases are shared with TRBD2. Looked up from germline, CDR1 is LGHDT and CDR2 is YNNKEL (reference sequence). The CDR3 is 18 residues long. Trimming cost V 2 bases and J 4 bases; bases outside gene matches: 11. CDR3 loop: CASSQTTSGSRMPDTQYF. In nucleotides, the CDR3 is TGTGCCAGCAGCCAAACCACTAGCGGGAGCAGGATGCCAGATACGCAGTATTTT.

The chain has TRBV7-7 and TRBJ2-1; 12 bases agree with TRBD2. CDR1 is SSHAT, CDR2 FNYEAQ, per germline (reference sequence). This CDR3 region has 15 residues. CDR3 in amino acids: CASGTSGRKYNEQFF. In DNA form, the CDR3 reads TGTGCTAGCGGAACTAGCGGGAGGAAATACAATGAGCAGTTCTTC.

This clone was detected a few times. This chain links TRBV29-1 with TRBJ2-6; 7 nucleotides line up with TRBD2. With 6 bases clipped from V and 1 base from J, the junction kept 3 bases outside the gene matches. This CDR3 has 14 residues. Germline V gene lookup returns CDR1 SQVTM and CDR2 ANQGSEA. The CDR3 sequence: CSVASGSGANVLTF. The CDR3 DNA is TGCAGCGTCGCTAGCGGTTCTGGGGCCAACGTCCTGACTTTC.

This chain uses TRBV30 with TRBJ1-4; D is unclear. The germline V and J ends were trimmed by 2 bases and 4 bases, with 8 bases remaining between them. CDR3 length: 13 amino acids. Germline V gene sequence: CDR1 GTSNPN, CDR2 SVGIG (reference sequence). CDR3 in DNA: TGTGCCTGGAGTAAGCGGATTAATGAAAAACTGTTTTTT. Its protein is CAWSKRINEKLFF.

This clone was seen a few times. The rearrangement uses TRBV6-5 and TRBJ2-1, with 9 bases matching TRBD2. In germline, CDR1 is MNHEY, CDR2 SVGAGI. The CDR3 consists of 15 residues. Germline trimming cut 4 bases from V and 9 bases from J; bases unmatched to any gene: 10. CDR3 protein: CASSSSGTSLGEQFF. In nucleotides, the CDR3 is TGTGCCAGCAGTTCGTCCGGGACTAGCCTCGGTGAGCAGTTCTTC.

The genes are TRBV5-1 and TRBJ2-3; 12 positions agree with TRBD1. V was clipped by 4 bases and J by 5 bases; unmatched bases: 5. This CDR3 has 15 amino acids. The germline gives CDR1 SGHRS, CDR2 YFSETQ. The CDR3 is CASSDGTGGGDTQYF. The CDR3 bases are TGCGCCAGCAGCGACGGGACAGGGGGCGGAGATACGCAGTATTTT.

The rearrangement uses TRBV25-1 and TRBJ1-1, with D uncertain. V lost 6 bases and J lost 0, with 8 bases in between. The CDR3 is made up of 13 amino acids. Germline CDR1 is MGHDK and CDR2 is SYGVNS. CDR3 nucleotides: TGTGCCAGCAGAGTACACATGAACACTGAAGCTTTCTTT. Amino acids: CASRVHMNTEAFF.

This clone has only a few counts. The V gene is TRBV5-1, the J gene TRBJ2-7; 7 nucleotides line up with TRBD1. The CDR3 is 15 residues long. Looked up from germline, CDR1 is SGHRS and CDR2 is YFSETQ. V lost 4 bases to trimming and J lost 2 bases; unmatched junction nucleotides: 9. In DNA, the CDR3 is TGCGCCAGCAGCCTCGGGACAGCCGACCCCTACGAGCAGTACTTC. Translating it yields CASSLGTADPYEQYF.

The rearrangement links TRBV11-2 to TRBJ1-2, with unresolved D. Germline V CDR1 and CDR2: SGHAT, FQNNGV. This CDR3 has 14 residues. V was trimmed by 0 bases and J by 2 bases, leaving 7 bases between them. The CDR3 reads CASSLERWNYGYTF. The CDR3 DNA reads TGTGCCAGCAGCTTAGAGCGCTGGAACTATGGCTACACCTTC.

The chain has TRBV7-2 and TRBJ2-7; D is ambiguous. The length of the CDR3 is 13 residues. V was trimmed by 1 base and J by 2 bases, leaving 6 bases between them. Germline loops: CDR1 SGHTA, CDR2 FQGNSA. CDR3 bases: TGTGCCAGCAGCTTAGAACTTGCCTACGAGCAGTACTTC. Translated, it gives CASSLELAYEQYF.

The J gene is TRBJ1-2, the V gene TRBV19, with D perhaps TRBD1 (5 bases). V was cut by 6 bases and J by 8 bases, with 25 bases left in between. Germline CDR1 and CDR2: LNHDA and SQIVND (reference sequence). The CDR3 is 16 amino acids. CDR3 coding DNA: TGTGCCAGTAGCCGGGGGGATGAGGGCTCGGCGCGAGGCTACACCTTC. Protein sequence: CASSRGDEGSARGYTF.

The CDR3 region has the DNA TGTGCCAGCAGCTTAGTCGGGAACACCATATATTTT. Its protein product is CASSLVGNTIYF. The V and J genes are TRBV5-5 and TRBJ1-3; D uncertain. Germline lookup yields CDR1 SGHKS and CDR2 YYEKEE (reference sequence). This CDR3 has 12 residues. V was trimmed by 2 bases and J by 7 bases, leaving 7 bases between them.

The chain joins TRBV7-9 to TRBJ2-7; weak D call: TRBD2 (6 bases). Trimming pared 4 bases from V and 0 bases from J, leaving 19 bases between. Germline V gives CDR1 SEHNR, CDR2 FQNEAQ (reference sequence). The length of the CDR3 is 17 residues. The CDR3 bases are TGTGCCAGCAGCTCATTCCGGGACTCCGGGGGCTCCTACGAGCAGTACTTC. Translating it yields CASSSFRDSGGSYEQYF.